The text below deals with one TCR beta chain. Profiled with immunoSEQ multiplex PCR; TCRdb holds only in-frame clones, not every one. The table lists about 150,000 clones, 87% of them singletons, with about 4.1% in the top ten. The entry originates in a study of blood T cell repertoires in COVID-19. The V gene's germline CDR1 is SQVTM and CDR2 ANQGSEA. The CDR3 is 13 amino acids. Trimming removed 4 bases from V and 8 bases from J; junction bases left unmatched: 10. The sequence was collected from a woman between 55 and 75 years old with active or convalescent COVID-19. V and J are TRBV29-1 and TRBJ1-2, with 7 bases aligning to TRBD1. Sequenced input: peripheral blood. The CDR3 spells CSVAGQVATGYTF. The CDR3 region has the DNA TGCAGCGTTGCAGGACAGGTAGCGACGGGCTACACCTTC.